A single sample is the source of the 3 T cell receptor beta chains below, sequenced in a study of Tregs in tolerant kidney transplant recipients. Assay: immunoSEQ multiplex PCR; the TCRdb copy retains only in-frame clones and omits some. In total, the table holds 25,000 or so clones. Related graft donors supplied nonmyeloablative bone marrow transplants, and mixed chimerism was transient. The sequences come from CD4+ T cells from blood (PBMCs), collected 6 months after the transplant. These receptors came from a human patient who received a combined kidney and bone marrow transplant. Some T cells may trace back to the graft donor.

This clone ranks as medium-sized in terms of frequency. The read falls 3 residues short of the CDR3 end, and the missing part is taken from the germline J gene. The chain has TRBV5-6 and TRBJ2-4; 9 bases are shared with TRBD2. The V gene's germline CDR1 is SGHDT and CDR2 YYEEEE. The ends lost 3 bases at V and 4 bases at J; junction bases unmatched: 2. The CDR3 loop spans 14 amino acids. CDR3 in amino acids: CASSSLAGKNIQYF. CDR3 DNA, as far as it was read: TGTGCCAGCAGCTCGCTAGCGGGGAAAAACATT.

On this clone itself: The sequenced fragment ends 3 residues before the CDR3 boundary, so the rest is inferred from the germline J gene. V gene TRBV2 combines with J gene TRBJ2-2; D unclear. This CDR3 spans 13 amino acids. Trimming removed 6 bases from V and 4 bases from J, with 9 bases in between. The germline gives CDR1 SNHLY, CDR2 FYNNEI. The CDR3 reads CASRGRGTGELFF. CDR3 DNA, as far as it was read: TGTGCCAGCAGGGGCCGTGGCACCGGGGAG.

As to this clone: The read gets to within 3 residues of the CDR3 end, and the germline J gene fills in the rest. The J gene is TRBJ1-2, the V gene TRBV5-1, with a tentative D call TRBD1 (6 bases). The CDR3 runs to 16 residues. CDR1 SGHRS and CDR2 YFSETQ come from the germline V gene. Trimming pared 0 bases from V and 5 bases from J, leaving 17 bases between. This CDR3 is CASSLAITGNYYGYTF. The covered CDR3 bases are TGCGCCAGCAGCTTGGCAATAACAGGGAATTATTATGGC.